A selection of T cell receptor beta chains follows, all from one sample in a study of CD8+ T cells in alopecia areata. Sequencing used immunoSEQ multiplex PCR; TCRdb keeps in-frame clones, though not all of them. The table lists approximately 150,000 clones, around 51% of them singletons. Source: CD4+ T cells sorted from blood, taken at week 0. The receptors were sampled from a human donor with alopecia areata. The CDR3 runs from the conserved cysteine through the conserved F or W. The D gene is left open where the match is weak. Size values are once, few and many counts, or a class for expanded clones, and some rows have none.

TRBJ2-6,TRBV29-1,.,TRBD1,CSVWDRVRSGANVLTF,TGCAGCGTTTGGGACAGGGTCAGGTCTGGGGCCAACGTCCTGACTTTC
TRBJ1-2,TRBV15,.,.,CATSREFVGYGYTF,TGTGCCACCAGCAGAGAATTCGTGGGCTATGGCTACACCTTC
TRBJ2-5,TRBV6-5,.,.,CASRPRRGQETQYF,TGTGCCAGCAGGCCCCGACGAGGCCAAGAGACCCAGTACTTC
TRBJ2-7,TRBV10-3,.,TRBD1,CAISGTGLVYEQYF,TGTGCCATCAGTGGGACAGGGTTAGTCTACGAGCAGTACTTC
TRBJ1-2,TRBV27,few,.,CASSLSTDIYGYTF,TGTGCCAGCAGTTTATCTACGGACATCTATGGCTACACCTTC
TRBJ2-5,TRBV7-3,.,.,CASSLGRLETQYF,TGTGCCAGCAGCTTAGGGCGTTTGGAGACCCAGTACTTC
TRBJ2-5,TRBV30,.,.,CAWSVGTSGTQYF,TGTGCCTGGAGTGTCGGGACATCCGGGACCCAGTACTTC
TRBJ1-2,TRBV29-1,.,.,CSVDSPRTANYGYTF,TGCAGCGTTGATTCCCCCCGAACCGCAAACTATGGCTACACCTTC
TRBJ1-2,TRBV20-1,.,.,CSAERATSYTF,TGCAGTGCCGAGCGGGCCACGTCCTACACCTTC
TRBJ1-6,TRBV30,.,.,CAWKTANYNSPLHF,TGTGCCTGGAAAACTGCGAACTATAATTCACCCCTCCACTTT
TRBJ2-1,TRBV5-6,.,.,CASSLYHAYNEQFF,TGTGCCAGCAGCTTATATCACGCCTACAATGAGCAGTTCTTC
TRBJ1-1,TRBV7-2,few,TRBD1,CASSPHSPGTANTEAFF,TGTGCCAGCAGCCCGCACTCCCCTGGGACAGCTAACACTGAAGCTTTCTTT
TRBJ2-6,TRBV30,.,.,CACRRDTGANVLTF,TGTGCCTGCAGACGGGACACTGGGGCCAACGTCCTGACTTTC
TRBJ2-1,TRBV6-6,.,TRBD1,CASSRTGTGYHEQFF,TGTGCCAGCAGTAGGACCGGGACAGGGTATCATGAGCAGTTCTTC
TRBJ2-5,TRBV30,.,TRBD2,CAWSRGGETQYF,TGTGCCTGGAGCCGGGGGGGAGAGACCCAGTACTTC
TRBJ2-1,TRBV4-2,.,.,CASSQVNIGQWSNEQFF,TGTGCCAGCAGCCAAGTTAATATAGGACAGTGGAGCAATGAGCAGTTCTTC
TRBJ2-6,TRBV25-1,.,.,CASSGAGAPGANVLTF,TGTGCCAGCAGTGGAGCCGGCGCCCCTGGGGCCAACGTCCTGACTTTC
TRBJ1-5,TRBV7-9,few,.,CASSREAGGYSNQPQHF,TGTGCCAGCAGCCGGGAGGCGGGGGGATATAGCAATCAGCCCCAGCATTTT
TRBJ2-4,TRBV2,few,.,CASSDRQLAKNIQYF,TGTGCCAGCAGTGACCGGCAGCTAGCCAAAAACATTCAGTACTTC
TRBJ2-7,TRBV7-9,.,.,CASSLSLGGASSYEQYF,TGTGCCAGCAGCTTATCTCTGGGAGGTGCTAGCTCCTACGAGCAGTACTTC
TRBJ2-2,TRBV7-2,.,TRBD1,CASSLIGTANTGELFF,TGTGCCAGCAGCTTAATCGGGACAGCGAACACCGGGGAGCTGTTTTTT
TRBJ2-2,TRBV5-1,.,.,CASRQGNTGELFF,TGCGCCAGCAGACAGGGCAACACCGGGGAGCTGTTTTTT
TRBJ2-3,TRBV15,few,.,CATGWVGTDTQYF,TGTGCCACTGGCTGGGTGGGCACAGATACGCAGTATTTT
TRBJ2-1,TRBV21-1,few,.,CASSKGASGRADSYNEQFF,TGTGCCAGCAGCAAAGGGGCTAGCGGGAGGGCCGACTCCTACAATGAGCAGTTCTTC
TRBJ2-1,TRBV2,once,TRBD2,CASSGSGVNEQFF,TGTGCCAGCAGCGGGAGCGGGGTTAATGAGCAGTTCTTC
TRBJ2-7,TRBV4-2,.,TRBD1,CASSVARTGDEQYF,TGTGCCAGCAGCGTCGCCCGGACAGGGGACGAGCAGTACTTC
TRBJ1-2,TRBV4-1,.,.,CASSQPRGDGYTF,TGCGCCAGCAGCCAACCCCGGGGGGATGGCTACACCTTC
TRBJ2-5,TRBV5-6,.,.,CASSSTEAGARGTETQYF,TGTGCCAGCAGCTCTACCGAAGCCGGGGCGAGGGGGACGGAGACCCAGTACTTC
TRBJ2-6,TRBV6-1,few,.,CASARTRANVLTF,TGTGCCAGCGCCCGAACGAGAGCCAACGTCCTGACTTTC
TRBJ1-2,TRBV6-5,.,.,CASSYGKRTARGYTF,TGTGCCAGCAGTTACGGAAAGCGGACAGCTAGGGGCTACACCTTC
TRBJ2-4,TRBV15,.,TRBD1,CATSLPGQGIGKNIQYF,TGTGCCACCAGCCTCCCCGGACAGGGGATTGGCAAAAACATTCAGTACTTC
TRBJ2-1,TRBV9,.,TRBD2,CASSAPSGRTEQFF,TGTGCCAGCAGTGCTCCTAGCGGGAGAACTGAGCAGTTCTTC
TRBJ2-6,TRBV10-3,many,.,CAISGHLQDVLTF,TGTGCCATCAGTGGACACCTTCAAGACGTCCTGACTTTC
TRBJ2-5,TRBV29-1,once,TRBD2,CSVGLAGAGETQYF,TGCAGCGTTGGACTAGCGGGAGCGGGTGAGACCCAGTACTTC
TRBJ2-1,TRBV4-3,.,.,CASSQDYRASYNEQFF,TGCGCCAGCAGCCAAGATTACCGGGCCTCCTACAATGAGCAGTTCTTC
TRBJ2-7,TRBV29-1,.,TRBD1,CSFLQGAGEQYF,TGCAGCTTTCTCCAGGGGGCAGGCGAGCAGTACTTC
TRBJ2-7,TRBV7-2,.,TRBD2,CASSYRTSGKYEQYF,TGTGCCAGCAGCTACCGCACTAGCGGGAAGTATGAGCAGTACTTC
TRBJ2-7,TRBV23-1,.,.,CASKTNPRDPGQYF,TGCGCCAGCAAAACTAATCCCCGGGACCCAGGGCAGTACTTC
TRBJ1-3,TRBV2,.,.,CASSLERQSGNTIYF,TGTGCCAGCAGTTTGGAGAGACAGTCTGGAAACACCATATATTTT
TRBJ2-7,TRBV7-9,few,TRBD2,CASSDRGLAGDTTHF,TGTGCCAGCAGCGATCGGGGACTAGCGGGAGATACAACACACTTC
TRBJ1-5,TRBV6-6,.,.,CASMDTRYQPQHF,TGTGCCAGCATGGACACAAGATATCAGCCCCAGCATTTT
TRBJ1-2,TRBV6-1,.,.,CASSEPPSGKGRGGYTF,TGTGCCAGCAGTGAACCACCCTCGGGAAAGGGGAGAGGTGGCTACACCTTC
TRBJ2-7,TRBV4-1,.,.,CASSQDGPWTTYEQYF,TGCGCCAGCAGCCAAGATGGCCCCTGGACCACCTACGAGCAGTACTTC
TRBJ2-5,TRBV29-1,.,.,CSTSRAGETQYF,TGCAGCACCTCTCGAGCGGGAGAGACCCAGTACTTC
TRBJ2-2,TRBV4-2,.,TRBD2,CASSQVVSVGGPGELFF,TGTGCCAGCAGCCAAGTGGTTTCGGTGGGAGGGCCCGGGGAGCTGTTTTTT
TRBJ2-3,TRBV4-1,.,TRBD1,CASSQTGTGYTQYF,TGCGCCAGCAGCCAGACCGGGACAGGGTATACGCAGTATTTT
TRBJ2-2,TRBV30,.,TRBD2,CAWRHQRGGATNTGELFF,TGTGCCTGGAGGCACCAACGGGGAGGGGCTACGAACACCGGGGAGCTGTTTTTT
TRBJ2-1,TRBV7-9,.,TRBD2,CASRSSGTIKREQFF,TGTGCCAGCAGATCTAGCGGGACGATAAAGAGAGAGCAGTTCTTC
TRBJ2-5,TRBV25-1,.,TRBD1,CASSRGTGGQETQYF,TGTGCCAGCAGTCGCGGGACAGGGGGCCAAGAGACCCAGTACTTC
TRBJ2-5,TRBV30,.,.,CAWTWFGLGETQYF,TGTGCCTGGACATGGTTCGGACTGGGAGAGACCCAGTACTTC
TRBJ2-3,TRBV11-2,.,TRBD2,CASSTLAGGADTQYF,TGTGCCAGCAGCACCCTAGCGGGAGGAGCGGATACGCAGTATTTT
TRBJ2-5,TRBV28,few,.,CASGRQDGTTQYF,TGTGCCAGCGGCCGCCAGGACGGTACGACCCAGTACTTC
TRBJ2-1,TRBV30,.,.,CAWSVLGNYNEQFF,TGTGCCTGGAGTGTACTGGGGAACTACAATGAGCAGTTCTTC
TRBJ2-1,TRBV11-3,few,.,CASCGGGNEQFF,TGTGCCAGCTGTGGGGGAGGTAATGAGCAGTTCTTC
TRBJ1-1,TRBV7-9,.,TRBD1,CASSRTGDKTEAFF,TGTGCCAGCAGCCGCACAGGGGATAAGACTGAAGCTTTCTTT
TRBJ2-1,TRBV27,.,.,CASSPPPYNEQFF,TGTGCCAGCAGTCCCCCACCATACAATGAGCAGTTCTTC
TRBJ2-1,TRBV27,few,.,CASSPRAYNEQFF,TGTGCCAGCAGCCCTCGGGCCTACAATGAGCAGTTCTTC
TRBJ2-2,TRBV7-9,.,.,CASSLNWNTGELFF,TGTGCCAGCAGCTTAAACTGGAACACCGGGGAGCTGTTTTTT